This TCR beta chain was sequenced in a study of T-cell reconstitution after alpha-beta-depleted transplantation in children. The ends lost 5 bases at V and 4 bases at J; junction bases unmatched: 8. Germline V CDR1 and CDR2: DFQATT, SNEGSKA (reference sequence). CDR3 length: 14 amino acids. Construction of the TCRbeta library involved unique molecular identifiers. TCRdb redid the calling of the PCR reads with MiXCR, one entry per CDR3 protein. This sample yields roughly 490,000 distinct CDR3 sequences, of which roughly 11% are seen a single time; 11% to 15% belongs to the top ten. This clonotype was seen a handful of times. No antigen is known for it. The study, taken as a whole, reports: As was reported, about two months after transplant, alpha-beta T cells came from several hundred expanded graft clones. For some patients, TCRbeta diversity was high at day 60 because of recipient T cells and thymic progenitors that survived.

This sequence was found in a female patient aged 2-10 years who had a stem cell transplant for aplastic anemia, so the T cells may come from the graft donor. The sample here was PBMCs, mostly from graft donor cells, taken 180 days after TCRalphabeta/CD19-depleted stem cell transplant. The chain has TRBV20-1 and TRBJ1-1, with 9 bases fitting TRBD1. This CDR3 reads CSAGPQGAFTEAFF. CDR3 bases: TGCAGTGCTGGACCACAGGGGGCGTTCACTGAAGCTTTCTTT.